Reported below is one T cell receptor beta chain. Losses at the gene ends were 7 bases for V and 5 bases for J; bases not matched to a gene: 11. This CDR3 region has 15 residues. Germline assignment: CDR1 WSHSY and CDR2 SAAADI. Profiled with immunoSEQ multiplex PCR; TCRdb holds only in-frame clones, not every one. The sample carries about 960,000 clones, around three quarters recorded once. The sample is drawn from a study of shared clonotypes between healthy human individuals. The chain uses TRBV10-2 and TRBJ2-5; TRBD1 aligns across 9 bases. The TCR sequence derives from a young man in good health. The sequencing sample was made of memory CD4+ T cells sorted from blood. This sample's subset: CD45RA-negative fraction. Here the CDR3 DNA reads TGCGCCAGCACCCTGGGACAGGGCCCTTACGAGACCCAGTACTTC. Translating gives CASTLGQGPYETQYF.